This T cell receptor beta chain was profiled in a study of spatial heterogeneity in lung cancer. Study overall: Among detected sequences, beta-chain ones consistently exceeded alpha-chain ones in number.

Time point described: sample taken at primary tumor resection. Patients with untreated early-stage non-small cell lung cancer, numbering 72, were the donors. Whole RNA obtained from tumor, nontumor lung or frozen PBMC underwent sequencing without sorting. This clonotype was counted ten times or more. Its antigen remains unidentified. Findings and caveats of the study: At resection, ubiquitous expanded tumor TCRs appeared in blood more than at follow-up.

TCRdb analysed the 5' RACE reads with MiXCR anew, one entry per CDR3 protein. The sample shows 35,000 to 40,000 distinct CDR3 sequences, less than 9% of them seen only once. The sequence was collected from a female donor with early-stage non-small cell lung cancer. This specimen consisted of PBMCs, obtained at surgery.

The CDR3 loop reads CASSRKPWGYEQYF. The CDR3 DNA reads as TGTGCCAGCAGCCGGAAACCCTGGGGCTACGAGCAGTACTTC. The rearrangement links TRBV7-2 to TRBJ2-7; D is unresolved. CDR1 and CDR2 (germline): SGHTA, FQGNSA. V dropped 5 bases and J dropped 3 bases, with 14 bases sitting between them. This CDR3 is 14 amino acids long.